This T cell receptor (beta chain) was recorded in a study of T-cell reconstitution after alpha-beta-depleted transplantation in children. V lost 3 bases to trimming and J lost 2 bases, with 14 bases between them. The CDR3 length is 16 residues. From germline, CDR1 is SEHNR and CDR2 FQNEAQ (reference sequence). Regarding this clonotype: The antigen is unknown.

Findings and limits, study-wide: Several hundred expanded graft clones reportedly were the source of alpha-beta T cells about two months after transplant. Several patients had high TCRbeta diversity at day 60; it came from surviving recipient T cells and thymic progenitors. A year had passed since transplant, and T-cell counts and diversity by then came mostly from newly produced T cells.

During its preparation, the TCRbeta library received unique molecular identifiers. TCRdb independently ran MiXCR on the PCR reads; one entry per CDR3 protein. The sample holds around 190,000 distinct CDR3 sequences; 6.6% are singletons and the top ten take approximately 5.7%. The sample consisted of PBMCs, taken before TCRalphabeta/CD19-depleted stem cell transplant. This chain links TRBV7-9 with TRBJ2-1; possible D gene TRBD2, 6 bases. This TCR derives from a boy aged 2-9 years with acute lymphoblastic leukemia, due to receive a stem cell transplant. DNA for the CDR3: TGTGCCAGCAGCTTCAGGCGGGATCCCCCCTACAATGAGCAGTTCTTC. Encoded protein: CASSFRRDPPYNEQFF.